This record covers a single T cell receptor beta chain. The specificity of this receptor is unknown. No much larger clone is present one base from it, and per-base qualities are unavailable. These data are taken from a study of shared clonotypes between healthy human individuals (dated by TCRdb to about 2020). With respect to the entire study: A few men and two women, aged 18 to 49 years, made up the cohort. Per donor, leukapheresis produced somewhere between about 0.8 and 9.5 billion PBMCs. Libraries were prepared and TCR repertoires were sequenced by different laboratories using diverse techniques, in order to increase sequencing depth and limit assay-specific biases. The study deeply sequenced blood TCR repertoires of about 5 healthy adults to estimate repertoire size and the extent of clonotype sharing between individuals.

The donors were healthy, HIV-negative adults who had no recently reported acute infections or vaccinations. All donors were Caucasian adults living in Nashville, Tennessee, USA. For unsorted samples, tens of millions of PBMCs were counted, and genomic DNA was extracted using the QIAamp DNA Blood Mini kit. Blood was collected by leukapheresis, and PBMCs were isolated by Ficoll-Histopaque density gradient centrifugation and then cryopreserved in liquid nitrogen vapor phase. Broader findings and caveats from the paper: Pairwise subsampling indicated that sequencing depth was expected to affect the degree of clonotype sharing among donors. Sampling was limited to blood, and TCR repertoires in tissue likely differ from TCR repertoires in blood. Because the study included only a small number of donors, the genetic and exposure-history diversity represented was limited.

Using the deep immunoSEQ assay, TCR CDR3 regions were amplified from genomic DNA by multiplex PCR. Genomic DNA extracted from each cell subset was distributed evenly over all wells of several immunoSEQ 96-well plates, and each plate served as one replicate. For unsorted PBMC, each replicate PCR was loaded with roughly 0.3 ug genomic DNA, equivalent to 25,000 to 35,000 T cell genomes. Ten immunoSEQ deep assay plates were used to sequence unsorted PBMC genomic DNA. The purified libraries were quantified using a Qubit 3.0 fluorometer, sized with a Bioanalyzer 2100, and then quantified again using the KAPA Library Quantification kit. A separate single-read 150-cycle Illumina NextSeq 550 flow cell was used to sequence each immunoSEQ 96-well plate. As for the authors' bioinformatics: Because the immunoSEQ output included only junctional sequences and no quality scores, the filtering could not be the same as the filtering used for full-length reads. Sequences were annotated with PyIR, a Python wrapper for IgBLAST v1.9, and V/J genes and CDR3 were assigned using IMGT germline references. Reads were removed for weak V/J assignments (E-value above 1e-6), missing CDR3, stop codons, out-of-frame junctions, or ambiguous translated residues. V3J clonotypes were defined as sequences sharing an identical inferred V gene, J gene, and CDR3 amino acid sequence. The percentage overlap between two repertoires was calculated by dividing the number of shared unique clonotypes by the size of the smaller repertoire. Three approaches were used to assess repertoire richness: RTK rarefaction, the Chao1 estimator, and Recon v2.1 estimates of unobserved clonotypes. The source is immuneACCESS, and TCRdb retained only in-frame sequences with V and J called. Part of the clones is not carried over; for the studies checked, unresolved V genes explain less than half of this, and the remainder is unexplained. That table gives V, J and clone size, and the DNA gave D and trimming. A total of about 560,000 clones appear in this sample, just over 75% of them only once. The ten largest clones represent approximately 12% of the sample.

CDR1 is given as MDHEN and CDR2 as SYDVKM, both from the germline V gene. Trimming costs V 4 bases and J 0 bases, and their ends lie 10 bases apart. Counted from cysteine to phenylalanine, this CDR3 has 14 amino acids. Only CDR3 DNA remains: 42 bases, in frame from the first base. The sequence is built from TRBV28 and TRBJ2-7; there is no confident call for the D gene. The specimen sequenced was PBMCs. The clonotype originates from a woman between 35 and 50 years old in good health. Some clones in this sample may be carry-over from other donors' samples. The CDR3 in this case is CASSSSSVSYEQYF. The DNA is as follows: TGTGCCAGCAGTTCCTCCTCTGTCTCCTACGAGCAGTACTTC.